Listed below are T cell receptor beta chains from one sample, sequenced in a study of regulatory T cells in long-lasting Graves disease. TCRdb itself ran the multiplex PCR reads through MiXCR, one entry per CDR3 protein. The sample lists 300,000 to 500,000 distinct CDR3 sequences; around 21% were seen once. This specimen was peripheral blood mononuclear cells (PBMCs), taken when the disease was refractory, from a patient treated with antithyroid drugs. These receptors were obtained from a female donor with Graves disease. The CDR3 runs from the conserved cysteine through the conserved F or W. A D gene is named only where the DNA matches it firmly. Only part of the rows carry a size: once, few, many, or a class if the clone is expanded.

. | TRBJ1-3 | . | TRBV5-4 | TGTGCCACCAGTCAAGCGGGTGGAAACACCATATATTTT | CATSQAGGNTIYF
TRBD1 | TRBJ1-4 | many | TRBV2 | TGTGCCAGCACGGGACAGCGAGGTGAAAAACTGTTTTTT | CASTGQRGEKLFF
TRBD1 | TRBJ1-1 | few | TRBV3-1 | TGTGCCAGCAGCCAGGCGGACAGGGGGAACACTGAAGCTTTCTTT | CASSQADRGNTEAFF
TRBD1 | TRBJ1-5 | few | TRBV6-2/TRBV6-3 | TGTGCCAGCAGTTACGGGGGACAGATCGGGCCCCAGCATTTT | CASSYGGQIGPQHF
. | TRBJ2-7 | few | TRBV3-1 | TGTGCCAGCAGCCAACGGGGCAGAACCTACGAGCAGTACTTC | CASSQRGRTYEQYF
. | TRBJ1-4 | . | TRBV5-1 | TGCGCCAGCAGCTTTGGGGGGACCGCAACTAATGAAAAACTGTTTTTT | CASSFGGTATNEKLFF
. | TRBJ2-5 | few | TRBV27 | TGTGCCAGCAGCTCCGCGCCGACGGGACTCAGAGGGGAGACCCAGTACTTC | CASSSAPTGLRGETQYF
. | TRBJ2-7 | few | TRBV20-1 | TGCAGTGCTAGACTAGCGTACACCTACGAGCAGTACTTC | CSARLAYTYEQYF
. | TRBJ2-7 | many | TRBV15 | TGTGCCACCAGCAGAGACCCCGTTTACGAGCAGTACTTC | CATSRDPVYEQYF
. | TRBJ2-3 | . | TRBV18 | TGTGCCAGCTCACTGCCAACAGATACGCAGTATTTT | CASSLPTDTQYF
TRBD1 | TRBJ1-1 | many | TRBV12-3/TRBV12-4 | TGTGCCAGCAGTTTACGGGACAGGAACACTGAAGCTTTCTTT | CASSLRDRNTEAFF
TRBD1 | TRBJ2-5 | many | TRBV27 | TGTGCCAGCAGTTTCCGGCGGGACAGGGTTCAAGAGACCCAGTACTTC | CASSFRRDRVQETQYF
. | TRBJ1-1 | many | TRBV10-3 | TGTGCCATCAGCCGAGTCGGGAGGGACACTGAAGCTTTCTTT | CAISRVGRDTEAFF
. | TRBJ1-2 | many | TRBV6-2/TRBV6-3 | TGTGCCAGCAGTTACTCGAACCAGGGAACCTCCTATGGCTACACCTTC | CASSYSNQGTSYGYTF
. | TRBJ2-7 | few | TRBV19 | TGTGCCAGTAGTGCGCCTAGCGCCAACTCCTACGAGCAGTACTTC | CASSAPSANSYEQYF
. | TRBJ1-5 | many | TRBV28 | TGTGCCAGCAGCTTAGGGGTTGGTCAGCCCCAGCATTTT | CASSLGVGQPQHF
. | TRBJ2-2 | many | TRBV20-1 | TGCAGTGCTAGAGACCGGGCTTACACCGGGGAGCTGTTTTTT | CSARDRAYTGELFF
TRBD1 | TRBJ2-5 | few | TRBV2 | TGTGCCAGACAGGGGCACCAAGAGACCCAGTACTTC | CARQGHQETQYF
. | TRBJ1-5 | . | TRBV29-1 | TGCAGCGTGAGTACAGACGCCGGGGGCAATCAGCCCCAGCATTTT | CSVSTDAGGNQPQHF
. | TRBJ1-1 | . | TRBV20-1 | TGCAGTGCTAGCCCGGGGGCGGGTGCAGGCACTGAAGCTTTCTTT | CSASPGAGAGTEAFF
TRBD1 | TRBJ2-7 | . | TRBV2 | TGTGCCAGCAGTTTGGGACAGGGATCGAGCGAGCAGTACTTC | CASSLGQGSSEQYF
. | TRBJ2-1 | . | TRBV20-1 | TGCAGTGCTAGAGACCCAAGCTCCTACAATGAGCAGTTCTTC | CSARDPSSYNEQFF
. | TRBJ2-2 | many | TRBV6-1 | TGTGCCAGTAACCCCCCGAAGGGAGATGGAACCGGGGAGCTGTTTTTT | CASNPPKGDGTGELFF
TRBD1 | TRBJ1-2 | many | TRBV29-1 | TGCAGCGTTCTAACGACAGGGATCAAGGGTGATGGCTACACCTTC | CSVLTTGIKGDGYTF
. | TRBJ2-1 | . | TRBV10-3 | TGTGCCATCAGTGAGGGACAGGGAGGGGATGAGCAGTTCTTC | CAISEGQGGDEQFF
TRBD1 | TRBJ2-4 | few | TRBV30 | TGTGCCCGGAGTGTAGGGGGCGCAAGCAGGGACATTCAGTACTTC | CARSVGGASRDIQYF
TRBD1 | TRBJ2-7 | few | TRBV13 | TGTGCCAGCAGCCCCGACAGGGTAGAGCAGTACTTC | CASSPDRVEQYF
TRBD1 | TRBJ1-1 | . | TRBV6-1 | TGTGCCAGCAAGACGACAGGGTTGGTTACTGAAGCTTTCTTT | CASKTTGLVTEAFF
TRBD1 | TRBJ2-3 | . | TRBV6-2/TRBV6-3 | TGTGCCAGCAGTCGGGACAGGGACCTTAGCACAGATACGCAGTATTTT | CASSRDRDLSTDTQYF
TRBD2 | TRBJ2-1 | . | TRBV7-3 | TGTGCCAGCAGCTTTCTCCCTCTAGCGGGAGGCTCCTACAATGAGCAGTTCTTC | CASSFLPLAGGSYNEQFF
TRBD2 | TRBJ2-3 | . | TRBV12-3/TRBV12-4 | TGTGCCAGCAGTGGCTTGGGGAGGGGCCACACAGATACGCAGTATTTT | CASSGLGRGHTDTQYF
. | TRBJ1-5 | few | TRBV11-2 | TGTGCCAGCAGCCAACCAACATATAGCAATCAGCCCCAGCATTTT | CASSQPTYSNQPQHF
TRBD1 | TRBJ2-7 | . | TRBV27 | TGTGCCAGCAGTCTCCGGGACAGGCTCTACGAGCAGTACTTC | CASSLRDRLYEQYF
TRBD2 | TRBJ2-7 | . | TRBV12-3/TRBV12-4 | TGTGCCAGCAGACCAGGGACTAGCACCCACGAGCAGTACTTC | CASRPGTSTHEQYF
TRBD1 | TRBJ2-7 | many | TRBV28 | TGTGCCAGCAGTTTGGGGGACAGGGGAATTTACGAGCAGTACTTC | CASSLGDRGIYEQYF
. | TRBJ1-1 | . | TRBV7-9 | TGTGCCAGCAGCTTAGGACAAGCAGCTTTCTTT | CASSLGQAAFF
. | TRBJ1-3 | many | TRBV28 | TGTGCCAGCAGTTTATACAGCCTCGGAAACACCATATATTTT | CASSLYSLGNTIYF
. | TRBJ1-1 | few | TRBV30 | TGTGCCTGGAGTGCATTTGCAGGGAACACTGAAGCTTTCTTT | CAWSAFAGNTEAFF
. | TRBJ2-7 | many | TRBV12-3/TRBV12-4 | TGTGCCTCGGGGCAGTTTTTCTTGGAGCAGTACTTC | CASGQFFLEQYF
. | TRBJ2-7 | many | TRBV12-3/TRBV12-4 | TGTGCCAGCAGTATCCCCCGGGGGTCGTTGAATCCTTCCGAGCAGTACTTC | CASSIPRGSLNPSEQYF
. | TRBJ2-5 | . | TRBV6-2/TRBV6-3 | TGTGCCAGCAGTCCCGGCGCGAGCAGGAGCCAAGAGACCCAGTACTTC | CASSPGASRSQETQYF
. | TRBJ2-2 | . | TRBV5-1 | TGCGCCAGCAGCTTGATGACAGCGAACACCGGGGAGCTGTTTTTT | CASSLMTANTGELFF
. | TRBJ1-6 | few | TRBV6-2/TRBV6-3 | TGTGCCAGCAGTTACCGGGGCGTAGGGTCACCCCTCCACTTT | CASSYRGVGSPLHF
TRBD1 | TRBJ1-2 | many | TRBV30 | TGTGCCTGGAGGATACAGGGGGTCCGCAACTATGGCTACACCTTC | CAWRIQGVRNYGYTF
. | TRBJ2-7 | many | TRBV7-9 | TGTGCCAGCAGCTTAGAAGAGGGCTCCTACGAGCAGTACTTC | CASSLEEGSYEQYF
. | TRBJ1-2 | many | TRBV6-1 | TGTGCCAGCAGTAGAGGACGGGGCAACTATGGCTACACCTTC | CASSRGRGNYGYTF
TRBD1 | TRBJ1-2 | . | TRBV14 | TGTGCCAGCAGCCACTCAGAACAGGGGAGGTTGTCTGGCTACACCTTC | CASSHSEQGRLSGYTF
. | TRBJ1-5 | few | TRBV19 | TGTGCCAGTAGTATTATGGGGAGGGATCAGCCCCAGCATTTT | CASSIMGRDQPQHF
TRBD2 | TRBJ2-1 | . | TRBV12-3/TRBV12-4 | TGTGCCAGCAGTGGAATAGGACTAGCGGGAGTTCTCGGGAATGAGCAGTTCTTC | CASSGIGLAGVLGNEQFF
TRBD1 | TRBJ2-2 | few | TRBV5-4 | TGTGCCAGCAGCTTGGGGGACAGACGCCTAGCCGGGGAGCTGTTTTTT | CASSLGDRRLAGELFF
. | TRBJ2-3 | few | TRBV19 | TGTGCCAGTAGTATGACAGAAGATACGCAGTATTTT | CASSMTEDTQYF
TRBD2 | TRBJ2-7 | many | TRBV12-3/TRBV12-4 | TGTGCCAGCAGTCGACTAGCGGGAGGGCCGTACGAGCAGTACTTC | CASSRLAGGPYEQYF